Sequencing of this TCR beta chain was carried out in a study of blood T cell repertoires in COVID-19. In the study overall: Italy, Spain and the United States were the sources of the convalescent and acute COVID-19 samples. T cells, B-cell-depleted T cells, or PBMCs supplied cDNA or gDNA.

This clone was seen more than once but under ten times. In the authors' methods: How many nucleated cells were present was estimated from reference gene primer amplification. Generated by immunoSEQ multiplex PCR, the TCRdb table keeps only in-frame clones and is missing some. Clonal size and the V and J genes are those of that table, whereas D and trimming came from the DNA. This table holds over 200,000 clones, roughly 76% found once. Sequencing used peripheral blood. This clonotype was sampled from a human donor in a cohort sampled during active COVID-19.

The CDR3 DNA reads as TGTGCCAGCAGCGTACGGGACAGGGGGCCTAACACTGAAGCTTTCTTT. This encodes CASSVRDRGPNTEAFF. V and J are TRBV3-1 (or the pseudogene TRBV3-2) and TRBJ1-1; 12 bases are a match to TRBD1. Unmatched junction bases numbered 6, after V lost 5 bases and J lost 2 bases. Per the germline V gene, CDR1 is LGHDT and CDR2 is YNNKEL (reference sequence). The CDR3 runs 16 residues.